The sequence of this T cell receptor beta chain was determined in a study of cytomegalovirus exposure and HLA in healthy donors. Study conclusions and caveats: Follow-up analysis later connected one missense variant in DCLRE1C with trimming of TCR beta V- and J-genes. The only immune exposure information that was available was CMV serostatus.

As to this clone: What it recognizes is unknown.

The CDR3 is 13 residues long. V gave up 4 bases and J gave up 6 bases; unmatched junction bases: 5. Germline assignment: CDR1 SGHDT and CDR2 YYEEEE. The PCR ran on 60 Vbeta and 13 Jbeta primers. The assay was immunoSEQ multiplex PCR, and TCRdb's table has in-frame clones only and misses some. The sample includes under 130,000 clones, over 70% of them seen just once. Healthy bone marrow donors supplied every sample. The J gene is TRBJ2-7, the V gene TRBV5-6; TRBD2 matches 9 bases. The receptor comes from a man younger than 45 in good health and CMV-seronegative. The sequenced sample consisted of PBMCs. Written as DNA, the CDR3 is TGTGCCAGCAGCCTGCGGGGGGGACGCGAGCAGTACTTC. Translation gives CASSLRGGREQYF.